This T cell receptor (beta chain) was captured by sequencing in a study of control samples from healthy donors and cancer patients. The length of the CDR3 is 13 residues. Germline V gives CDR1 MNHEY, CDR2 SVGAGI. The trim removed 6 bases at V and 4 bases at J, leaving 3 bases unmatched. The repertoire was sequenced with immunoSEQ multiplex PCR; TCRdb's copy has only in-frame clones and lacks some. The sample has roughly 80,000 clones; 70% to 90% are singletons. The receptor was derived from a woman aged 45 to 65 in good health. Sequenced material: blood. This chain uses TRBV6-5 with TRBJ2-7; 10 bases map to TRBD1. CDR3 DNA sequence: TGTGCCAGCAGACCGGGACAGGGGTACGAGCAGTACTTC. Translated, it gives CASRPGQGYEQYF.